The rows below give T cell receptor beta chains drawn from one sample of a study of T cell responses to AZD1222 COVID-19 vaccine. Produced via immunoSEQ multiplex PCR; TCRdb's table is partial and in-frame only. The sample includes 95,000 to 150,000 clones, roughly 90% seen only once; the top ten take 1.1%. The specimen comprised peripheral blood, sampled on day 0 of AZD1222 vaccination. The receptors were gathered from an adult in good health. The CDR3 runs from the conserved cysteine through the conserved F or W. Fields, in order: clone size, J gene, D gene, V gene, CDR3 DNA, CDR3 protein. The D gene is left open where the match is weak. Clone size is given for some rows only: seen once, a few or many times, or a class if the clone is expanded.

- | TRBJ2-3 | TRBD1 | TRBV5-1 | TGCGCCAGCAGCTTGGCTCCCGGGACAGGGTCCCGCACAGATACGCAGTATTTT | CASSLAPGTGSRTDTQYF
- | TRBJ2-7 | - | TRBV28 | TGTGCCAGCAGTTTATCTGGTTTAAGCGAGCAGTACTTC | CASSLSGLSEQYF
- | TRBJ2-1 | - | TRBV28 | TGTGCCAGCAGTTGGCGAGCGGCCTACAATGAGCAGTTCTTC | CASSWRAAYNEQFF
few | TRBJ2-1 | TRBD2 | TRBV28 | TGTGCCAGCAGCTCTCCAGGCGGGAGGGTATTATTCTATGAGCAGTTCTTC | CASSSPGGRVLFYEQFF
- | TRBJ1-3 | - | TRBV2 | TGTGCCAGCAGTGAAAGGGGGGCTGCCTCCGGGAGCACCATATATTTT | CASSERGAASGSTIYF
- | TRBJ1-2 | - | TRBV10-3 | TGTGCCATCAGCGAAATACAGGGACCCTATGGCTACACCTTC | CAISEIQGPYGYTF
- | TRBJ1-5 | TRBD1 | TRBV2 | TGTGCCAGCCTACCCTCCGGGACAGGGGGACCCTATAGCAATCAGCCCCAGCATTTT | CASLPSGTGGPYSNQPQHF
- | TRBJ2-1 | - | TRBV6-5 | TGTGCCAGCAGTTACTCTTGGCAGAATGAGCAGTTCTTC | CASSYSWQNEQFF
- | TRBJ1-2 | - | TRBV27 | TGTGCCAGCAGTTTATCTAAGCCAGGATGGAACTATGGCTACACCTTC | CASSLSKPGWNYGYTF
- | TRBJ1-1 | TRBD1 | TRBV30 | TGTGCCTGGATGGCTCCGGGACAGGGGAACACTGAAGCTTTCTTT | CAWMAPGQGNTEAFF
- | TRBJ2-7 | TRBD1 | TRBV5-6 | TGTGCCAGCAGCCATGCATTGACAGGGCTGAAGGAGCAGTACTTC | CASSHALTGLKEQYF
once | TRBJ1-1 | - | TRBV6-5 | TGTGCCAGCAGCGCACAGGGAAGAACAGTTGAAGCTTTCTTT | CASSAQGRTVEAFF
- | TRBJ1-5 | - | TRBV7-9 | TGTGCCAGCAGCGGGGTGGGCAATCAGCCCCAGCATTTT | CASSGVGNQPQHF
- | TRBJ1-2 | - | TRBV7-9 | TGTGCCAGCAGCCTTGTGACGGATGCCGGCTACACCTTC | CASSLVTDAGYTF
- | TRBJ1-3 | TRBD1 | TRBV5-1 | TGCGCCAGCAGCGTGGACAGGGGTGGAAACACCATATATTTT | CASSVDRGGNTIYF
- | TRBJ2-7 | - | TRBV18 | TGTGCCAGCTCCCTCGGAGGCTACGAGCAGTACTTC | CASSLGGYEQYF
- | TRBJ2-5 | - | TRBV12-3/TRBV12-4 | TGTGCCAGCAGTTTTCACGAGACCCAGTACTTC | CASSFHETQYF
- | TRBJ2-7 | TRBD2 | TRBV27 | TGTGCCAGCAGTTCGAGGGGACTATACGAGCAGTACTTC | CASSSRGLYEQYF
once | TRBJ1-4 | TRBD1 | TRBV19 | TGTGCCAGTAGATCGACAGGGGAGAGGACTAATGAAAAACTGTTTTTT | CASRSTGERTNEKLFF
- | TRBJ2-1 | - | TRBV18 | TGTGCCAGCTCACCACTTGGGCTCAATGAGCAGTTCTTC | CASSPLGLNEQFF
- | TRBJ2-7 | - | TRBV7-2 | TGTGCCAGCAGCCGACAGACTTCCTACGAGCAGTACTTC | CASSRQTSYEQYF
- | TRBJ1-2 | - | TRBV12-5 | TGTGCTAGTGGTTTGCTTTGGACAAATGGCTACACCTTC | CASGLLWTNGYTF
- | TRBJ1-6 | - | TRBV9 | TGTGCCAGCAGCGGGCCCGTAGGTTCCTCACCCCTCCACTTT | CASSGPVGSSPLHF
- | TRBJ2-3 | - | TRBV5-1 | TGCGCCAGCAGCTTGGAGGGGTCCGGGAGTGGAGATACGCAGTATTTT | CASSLEGSGSGDTQYF
- | TRBJ2-7 | - | TRBV5-8 | TGTGCCAGCAGAGTTGTCGGCGAGCAGTACTTC | CASRVVGEQYF
- | TRBJ2-3 | TRBD2 | TRBV6-6 | TGTGCCAGCAACAAACTAGCGGGAGTGGGGGATACGCAGTATTTT | CASNKLAGVGDTQYF
- | TRBJ1-5 | - | TRBV6-1 | TGTGCCAGCAGTGAAACGGGGCCTCGGAGCAATCAGCCCCAGCATTTT | CASSETGPRSNQPQHF
- | TRBJ2-7 | TRBD1 | TRBV6-5 | TGTGCCAGCAGTTACTCCGGGACAGTTGTCTACGAGCAGTACTTC | CASSYSGTVVYEQYF
- | TRBJ1-5 | - | TRBV19 | TGTGCCAGTAGTGGCCTCGGGCAGCCCCAGCATTTT | CASSGLGQPQHF
- | TRBJ1-4 | - | TRBV18 | TGTGCCAGCTCACCACCGGGCGCAGGGGTGGATGAAAAACTGTTTTTT | CASSPPGAGVDEKLFF
- | TRBJ2-3 | - | TRBV11-2 | TGTGCCAGCAGCTTGACAGTTGCAGATACGCAGTATTTT | CASSLTVADTQYF
- | TRBJ2-7 | - | TRBV19 | TGTGCCAGTAGCCCAGCATGGGGGTACGAGCAGTACTTC | CASSPAWGYEQYF
- | TRBJ2-3 | TRBD2 | TRBV3-1/TRBV3-2 | TGTGCCAGCAGCCAAGGGGGGCTAGCGGGAGGTATCGTAGATACGCAGTATTTT | CASSQGGLAGGIVDTQYF
- | TRBJ2-7 | TRBD1 | TRBV6-1 | TGTGCCAGCAGTGAAGCGCCGGGACAGGGTTACGAGCAGTACTTC | CASSEAPGQGYEQYF
- | TRBJ2-5 | - | TRBV5-1 | TGCGCCAGCAGCTTGGCGGAGACCCAGTACTTC | CASSLAETQYF
- | TRBJ2-1 | TRBD2 | TRBV9 | TGTGCCAGCAGCGACCCTACTCGAGCCCCTAGCGGGAGACTGAATGAGCAGTTCTTC | CASSDPTRAPSGRLNEQFF
once | TRBJ2-3 | - | TRBV3-1/TRBV3-2 | TGTGCCAGCAGCCAAGATTACGGGGGTGTCACAGATACGCAGTATTTT | CASSQDYGGVTDTQYF
once | TRBJ2-5 | - | TRBV9 | TGTGCCAGCAGCGCCGGGACCCACGATTGGGAGACCCAGTACTTC | CASSAGTHDWETQYF
- | TRBJ2-2 | TRBD2 | TRBV7-9 | TGTGCCAGCAGCTTATCTAGCGGGAGCCCCGGGGAGCTGTTTTTT | CASSLSSGSPGELFF
- | TRBJ1-4 | - | TRBV6-1 | TGTGCCAGCAGTGAGGGACCGGGAAATGAAAAACTGTTTTTT | CASSEGPGNEKLFF
- | TRBJ2-3 | - | TRBV28 | TGTGCCAGCAGTTTTGGGGTCAGTCCAGATACGCAGTATTTT | CASSFGVSPDTQYF
- | TRBJ1-1 | - | TRBV20-1 | TGCAGTGCTACCCGGGACCTCGGAGCTTTCTTT | CSATRDLGAFF
few | TRBJ2-7 | - | TRBV21-1 | TGTGCCAGCAGCAAAGCACAGAACAGGGGGCCCGTCGGGACCGACTACGAGCAGTACTTC | CASSKAQNRGPVGTDYEQYF
- | TRBJ1-5 | - | TRBV6-5 | TGTGCCAGCAGTAAGGGATGGGGGAATCAGCCCCAGCATTTT | CASSKGWGNQPQHF
- | TRBJ1-3 | - | TRBV5-1 | TGCGCCAGCAGCCCAGCTCCCGCAGAAGGAAACACCATATATTTT | CASSPAPAEGNTIYF
- | TRBJ1-4 | - | TRBV15 | TGTGCCACCAGCAGAGATGTGGGTTGGGATGAAAAACTGTTTTTT | CATSRDVGWDEKLFF
- | TRBJ2-1 | TRBD2 | TRBV7-8 | TGTGCCAGCAGCGACGAGACTAGCGGGGTCTCGAGGGAGCAGTTCTTC | CASSDETSGVSREQFF
- | TRBJ2-3 | TRBD2 | TRBV20-1 | TGCAGTGCTAGTACTGCGGGAGGGGCAGATACGCAGTATTTT | CSASTAGGADTQYF
- | TRBJ2-7 | TRBD1 | TRBV23-1 | TGCGCCAGGCCACAGGGGGTCTCCTACGAGCAGTACTTC | CARPQGVSYEQYF
- | TRBJ2-7 | TRBD2 | TRBV7-9 | TGTGCCAGCAGCTTGGACACTAGCGGGATCCCTCAGCAGTACTTC | CASSLDTSGIPQQYF
once | TRBJ2-7 | - | TRBV9 | TGTGCCAGCAGCGCCCGGGACCTATATTACGAGCAGTACTTC | CASSARDLYYEQYF
- | TRBJ1-2 | TRBD1 | TRBV4-2 | TGTGCCAGCAATGCAGGGGGTGACTATGGCTACACCTTC | CASNAGGDYGYTF
- | TRBJ2-3 | TRBD2 | TRBV27 | TGTGCCAGCAGTTTTGGGCTAGCGGGGGGCACAGATACGCAGTATTTT | CASSFGLAGGTDTQYF
once | TRBJ2-7 | - | TRBV7-9 | TGTGCCAGCAGCTTTCTGGGGAACTACGAGCAGTACTTC | CASSFLGNYEQYF